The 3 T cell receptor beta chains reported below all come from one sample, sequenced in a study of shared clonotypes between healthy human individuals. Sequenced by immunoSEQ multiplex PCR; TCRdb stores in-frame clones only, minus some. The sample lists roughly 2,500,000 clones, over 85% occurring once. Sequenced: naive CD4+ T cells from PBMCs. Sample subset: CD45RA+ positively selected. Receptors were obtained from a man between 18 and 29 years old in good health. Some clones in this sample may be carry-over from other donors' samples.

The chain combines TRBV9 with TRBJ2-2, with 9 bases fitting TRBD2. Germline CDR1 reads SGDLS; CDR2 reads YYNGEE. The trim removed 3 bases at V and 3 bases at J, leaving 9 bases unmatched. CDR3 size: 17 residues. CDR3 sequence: CASSASSSGRYTGELFF. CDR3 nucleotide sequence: TGTGCCAGCAGCGCCTCATCCAGCGGGAGGTACACCGGGGAGCTGTTTTTT.

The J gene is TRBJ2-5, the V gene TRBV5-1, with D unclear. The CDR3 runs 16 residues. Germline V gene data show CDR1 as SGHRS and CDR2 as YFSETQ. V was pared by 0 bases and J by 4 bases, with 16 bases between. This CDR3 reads CASSLGTRLSGETQYF. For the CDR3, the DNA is TGCGCCAGCAGCTTGGGGACCAGGTTGTCTGGAGAGACCCAGTACTTC.

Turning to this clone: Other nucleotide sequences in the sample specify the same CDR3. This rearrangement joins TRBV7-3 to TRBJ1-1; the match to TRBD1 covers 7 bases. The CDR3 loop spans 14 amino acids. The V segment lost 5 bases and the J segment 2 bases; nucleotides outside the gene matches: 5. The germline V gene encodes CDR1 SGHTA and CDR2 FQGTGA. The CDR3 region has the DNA TGTGCCAGCAGCCCCCAGGGGGGTAACACTGAAGCTTTCTTT. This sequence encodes CASSPQGGNTEAFF.